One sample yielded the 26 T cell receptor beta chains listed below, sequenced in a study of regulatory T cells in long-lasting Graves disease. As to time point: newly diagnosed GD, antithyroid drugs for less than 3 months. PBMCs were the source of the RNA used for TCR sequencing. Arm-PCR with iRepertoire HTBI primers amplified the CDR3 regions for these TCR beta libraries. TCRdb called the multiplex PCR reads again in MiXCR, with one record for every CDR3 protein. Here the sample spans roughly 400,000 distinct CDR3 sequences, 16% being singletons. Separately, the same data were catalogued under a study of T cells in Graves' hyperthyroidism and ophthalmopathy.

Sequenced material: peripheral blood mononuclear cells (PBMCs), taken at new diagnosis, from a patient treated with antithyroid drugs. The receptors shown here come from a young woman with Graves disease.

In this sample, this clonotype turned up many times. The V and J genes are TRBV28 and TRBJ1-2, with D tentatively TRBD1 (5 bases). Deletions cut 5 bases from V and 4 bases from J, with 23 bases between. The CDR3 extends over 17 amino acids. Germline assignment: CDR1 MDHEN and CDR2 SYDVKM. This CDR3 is CASSLPGTEALLYGYTF. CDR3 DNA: TGTGCCAGCAGTCTCCCCGGGACGGAAGCTTTACTCTATGGCTACACCTTC.

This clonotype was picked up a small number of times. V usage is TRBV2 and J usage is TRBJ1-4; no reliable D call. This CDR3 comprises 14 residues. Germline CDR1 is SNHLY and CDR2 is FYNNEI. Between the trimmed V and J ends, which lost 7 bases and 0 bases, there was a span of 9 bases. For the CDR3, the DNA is TGTGCCAGCAACGTACAACCAACTAATGAAAAACTGTTTTTT. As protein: CASNVQPTNEKLFF.

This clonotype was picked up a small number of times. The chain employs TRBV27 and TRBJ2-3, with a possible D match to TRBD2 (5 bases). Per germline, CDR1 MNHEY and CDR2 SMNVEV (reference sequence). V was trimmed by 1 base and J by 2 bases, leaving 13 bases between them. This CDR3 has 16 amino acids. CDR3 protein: CASSLWTQRPTDTQYF. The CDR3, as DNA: TGTGCCAGCAGTTTATGGACTCAGCGGCCCACAGATACGCAGTATTTT.

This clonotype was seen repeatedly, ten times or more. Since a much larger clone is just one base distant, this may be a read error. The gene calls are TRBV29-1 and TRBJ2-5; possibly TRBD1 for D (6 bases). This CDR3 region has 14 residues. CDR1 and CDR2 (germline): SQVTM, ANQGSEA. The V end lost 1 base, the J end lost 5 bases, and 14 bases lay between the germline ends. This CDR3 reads CSVEGQAVGETQYF. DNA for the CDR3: TGCAGCGTTGAAGGACAGGCGGTGGGGGAGACCCAGTACTTC.

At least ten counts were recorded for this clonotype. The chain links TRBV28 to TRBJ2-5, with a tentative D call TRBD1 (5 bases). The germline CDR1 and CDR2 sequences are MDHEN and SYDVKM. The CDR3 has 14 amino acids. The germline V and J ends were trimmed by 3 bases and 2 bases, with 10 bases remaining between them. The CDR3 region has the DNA TGTGCCAGCAGTTTGTACAGGATGCAAGAGACCCAGTACTTC. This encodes CASSLYRMQETQYF. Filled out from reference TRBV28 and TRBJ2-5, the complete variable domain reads DVKVTQSSRYLVKRTGEKVFLECVQDMDHENMFWYRQDPGLGLRLIYFSYDVKMKEKGDIPEGYSVSREKKERFSLILESASTNQTSMYLCASSLYRMQETQYFGPGTRLLVL.

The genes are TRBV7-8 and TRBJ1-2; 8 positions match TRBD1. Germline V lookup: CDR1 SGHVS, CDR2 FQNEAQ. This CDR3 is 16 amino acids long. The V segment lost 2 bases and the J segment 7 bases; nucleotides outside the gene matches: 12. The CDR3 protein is CASSLLQLTGGLGYTF. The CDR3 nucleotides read TGTGCCAGCAGCTTACTGCAGCTAACAGGGGGGCTTGGCTACACCTTC. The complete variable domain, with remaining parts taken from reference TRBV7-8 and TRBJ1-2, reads GAGVSQSPRYKVAKRGQDVALRCDPISGHVSLFWYQQALGQGPEFLTYFQNEAQLDKSGLPSDRFFAERPEGSVSTLKIQRTQQEDSAVYLCASSLLQLTGGLGYTFGSGTRLTVV.

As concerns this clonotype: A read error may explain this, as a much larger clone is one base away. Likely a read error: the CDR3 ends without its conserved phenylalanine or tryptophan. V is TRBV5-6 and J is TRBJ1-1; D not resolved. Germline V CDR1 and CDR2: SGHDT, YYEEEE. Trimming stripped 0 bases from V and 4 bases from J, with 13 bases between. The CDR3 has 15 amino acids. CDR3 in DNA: TGTGCCAGCAGCTTGGGTCAGGCAATGGGCACTGAAGCTTTCCTT. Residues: CASSLGQAMGTEAFL.

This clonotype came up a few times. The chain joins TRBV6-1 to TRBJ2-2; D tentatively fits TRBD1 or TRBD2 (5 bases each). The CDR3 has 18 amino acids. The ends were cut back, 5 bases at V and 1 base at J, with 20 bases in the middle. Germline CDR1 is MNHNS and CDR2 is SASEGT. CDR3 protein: CASSPGRSARRNTGELFF. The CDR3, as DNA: TGTGCCAGCAGTCCGGGACGTTCGGCCCGACGGAACACCGGGGAGCTGTTTTTT.

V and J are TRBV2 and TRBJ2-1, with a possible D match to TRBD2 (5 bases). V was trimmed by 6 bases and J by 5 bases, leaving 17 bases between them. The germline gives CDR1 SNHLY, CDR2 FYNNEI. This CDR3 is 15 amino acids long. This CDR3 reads CASRGTRTRNNEQFF. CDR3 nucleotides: TGTGCCAGCAGAGGAACTAGGACGAGAAACAATGAGCAGTTCTTC.

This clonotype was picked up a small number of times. The CDR3 protein is CSASRAGGQPQHF. CDR3 sequence (DNA): TGCAGTGCTAGCCGGGCGGGGGGTCAGCCCCAGCATTTT. The chain is built from TRBV20-1 and TRBJ1-5, with TRBD1 as a possible D gene (5 bases). The CDR3 runs to 13 residues. V lost 3 bases and J 6 bases, leaving 12 bases between the germline ends. Germline V lookup: CDR1 DFQATT, CDR2 SNEGSKA (reference sequence).

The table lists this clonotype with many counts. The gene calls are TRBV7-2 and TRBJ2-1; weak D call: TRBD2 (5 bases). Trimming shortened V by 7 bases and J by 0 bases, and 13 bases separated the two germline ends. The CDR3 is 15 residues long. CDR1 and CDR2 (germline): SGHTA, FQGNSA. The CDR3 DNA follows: TGTGCCAGCATCGCCCAGCGGAACTCCTACAATGAGCAGTTCTTC. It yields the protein CASIAQRNSYNEQFF. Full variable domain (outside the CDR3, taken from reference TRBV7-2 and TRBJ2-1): GAGVSQSPSNKVTEKGKDVELRCDPISGHTALYWYRQSLGQGLEFLIYFQGNSAPDKSGLPSDRFSAERTGGSVSTLTIQRTQQEDSAVYLCASIAQRNSYNEQFFGPGTRLTVL.

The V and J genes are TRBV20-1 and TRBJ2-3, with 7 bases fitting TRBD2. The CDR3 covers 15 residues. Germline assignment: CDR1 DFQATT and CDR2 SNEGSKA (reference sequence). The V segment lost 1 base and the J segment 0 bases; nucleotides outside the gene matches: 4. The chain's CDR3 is CSARAPGLSTDTQYF. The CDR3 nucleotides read TGCAGTGCTAGAGCGCCGGGACTAAGCACAGATACGCAGTATTTT.

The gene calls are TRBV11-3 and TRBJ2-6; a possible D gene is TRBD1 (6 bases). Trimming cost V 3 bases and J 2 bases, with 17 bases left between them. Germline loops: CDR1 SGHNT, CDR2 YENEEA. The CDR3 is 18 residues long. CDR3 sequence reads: CASSFTRGPLAGANVLTF. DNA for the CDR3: TGTGCCAGCAGCTTTACCAGGGGCCCGTTAGCTGGGGCCAACGTCCTGACTTTC.

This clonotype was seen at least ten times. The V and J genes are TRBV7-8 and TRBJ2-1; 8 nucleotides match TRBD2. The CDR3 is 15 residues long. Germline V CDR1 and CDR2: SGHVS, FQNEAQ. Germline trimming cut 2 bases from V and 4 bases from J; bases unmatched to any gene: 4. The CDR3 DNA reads TGTGCCAGCAGCTTATTACGGGAGGGATACAATGAGCAGTTCTTC. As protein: CASSLLREGYNEQFF.

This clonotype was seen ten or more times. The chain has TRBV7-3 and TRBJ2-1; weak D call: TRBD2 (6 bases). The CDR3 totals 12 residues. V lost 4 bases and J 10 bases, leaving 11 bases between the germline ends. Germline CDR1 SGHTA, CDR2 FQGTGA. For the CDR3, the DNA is TGTGCCAGCAGCTCGACTAGTGACGAGCAGTTCTTC. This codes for CASSSTSDEQFF.

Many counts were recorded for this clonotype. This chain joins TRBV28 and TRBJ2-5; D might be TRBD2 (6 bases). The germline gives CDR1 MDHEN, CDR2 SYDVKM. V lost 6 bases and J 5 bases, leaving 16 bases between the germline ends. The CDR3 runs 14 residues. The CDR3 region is CASRLLGGRETQYF. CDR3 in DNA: TGTGCCAGCAGACTTCTAGGTGGGAGGGAGACCCAGTACTTC.

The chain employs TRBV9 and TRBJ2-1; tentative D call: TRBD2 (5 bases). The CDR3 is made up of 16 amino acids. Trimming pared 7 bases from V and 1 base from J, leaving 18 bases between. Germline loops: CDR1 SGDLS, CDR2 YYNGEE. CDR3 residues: CASGTHTSSSYNEQFF. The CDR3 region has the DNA TGTGCCAGCGGAACTCACACTAGTTCGTCCTACAATGAGCAGTTCTTC.

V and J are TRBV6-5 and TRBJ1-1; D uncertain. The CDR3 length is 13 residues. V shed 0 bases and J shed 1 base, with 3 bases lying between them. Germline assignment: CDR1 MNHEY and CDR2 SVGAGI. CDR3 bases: TGTGCCAGCAGTTACTCTTCGAACACTGAAGCTTTCTTT. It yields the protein CASSYSSNTEAFF.

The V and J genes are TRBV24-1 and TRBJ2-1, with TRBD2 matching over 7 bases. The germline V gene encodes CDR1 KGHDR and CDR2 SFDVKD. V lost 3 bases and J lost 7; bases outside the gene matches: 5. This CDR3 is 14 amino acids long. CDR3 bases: TGTGCCACCAGTGATCCCGCAGCGGGGAATGAGCAGTTCTTC. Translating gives CATSDPAAGNEQFF.

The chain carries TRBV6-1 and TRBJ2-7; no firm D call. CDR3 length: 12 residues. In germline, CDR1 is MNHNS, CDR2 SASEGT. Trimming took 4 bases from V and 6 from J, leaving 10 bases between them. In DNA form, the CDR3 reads TGTGCCAGCAGTGGACCCATACGCGAGCAGTACTTC. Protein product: CASSGPIREQYF.

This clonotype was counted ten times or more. CDR3 in amino acids: CASSEQGGVRYEQYF. The DNA of the CDR3 is TGTGCCAGCAGCGAACAGGGAGGGGTCCGCTACGAGCAGTACTTC. The chain uses TRBV11-2 and TRBJ2-7, with a weak D call TRBD2 (7 bases). Trimming stripped 5 bases from V and 3 bases from J, with 17 bases between. Germline loops: CDR1 SGHAT, CDR2 FQNNGV. The CDR3 loop spans 15 amino acids.

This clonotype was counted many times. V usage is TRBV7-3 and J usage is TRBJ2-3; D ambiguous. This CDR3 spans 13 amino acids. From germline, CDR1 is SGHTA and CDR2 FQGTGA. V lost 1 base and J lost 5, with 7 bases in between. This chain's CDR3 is CASSLNPRDTQYF. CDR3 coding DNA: TGTGCCAGCAGCTTAAACCCGAGAGATACGCAGTATTTT.

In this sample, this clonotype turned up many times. The CDR3 loop reads CASSLFLAGNTGELFF. DNA of the CDR3: TGTGCCAGCAGCTTATTTCTAGCCGGCAACACCGGGGAGCTGTTTTTT. The chain links TRBV11-2 to TRBJ2-2; tentatively, D is TRBD2 (5 bases). V lost 2 bases and J 2 bases, leaving 12 bases between the germline ends. The CDR3 is 16 amino acids. Germline CDR1 reads SGHAT; CDR2 reads FQNNGV. Using reference TRBV11-2 and TRBJ2-2 for the parts outside the CDR3, the full variable domain is EAGVAQSPRYKIIEKRQSVAFWCNPISGHATLYWYQQILGQGPKLLIQFQNNGVVDDSQLPKDRFSAERLKGVDSTLKIQPAKLEDSAVYLCASSLFLAGNTGELFFGEGSRLTVL.

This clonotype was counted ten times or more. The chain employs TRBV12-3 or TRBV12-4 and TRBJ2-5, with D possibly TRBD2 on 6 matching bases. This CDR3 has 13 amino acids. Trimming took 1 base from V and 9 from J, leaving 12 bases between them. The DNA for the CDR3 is TGTGCCAGCAGTTTAGGCGGGATTCAGTCCCAGTACTTC. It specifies CASSLGGIQSQYF.

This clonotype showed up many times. The CDR3 sequence is CASSVTDRPYEQYF. The CDR3 DNA reads as TGTGCCAGCAGTGTAACAGACAGACCCTACGAGCAGTACTTC. This chain uses TRBV2 with TRBJ2-7; tentative D call: TRBD1 (5 bases). CDR1 is SNHLY and CDR2 is FYNNEI in the germline V gene. The germline V and J ends were trimmed by 4 bases and 2 bases, with 12 bases remaining between them. This CDR3 is 14 amino acids long.

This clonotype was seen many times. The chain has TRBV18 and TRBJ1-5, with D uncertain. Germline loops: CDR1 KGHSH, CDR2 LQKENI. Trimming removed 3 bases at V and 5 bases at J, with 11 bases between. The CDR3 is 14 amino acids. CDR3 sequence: CASSPGQAHQPQHF. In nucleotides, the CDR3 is TGTGCCAGCTCACCCGGGCAGGCCCATCAGCCCCAGCATTTT.